This TCR beta chain was obtained from a study of cytomegalovirus exposure and HLA in healthy donors. Study outcomes and limitations: Only CMV serostatus was available as immune exposure information. Later analysis revealed greater clonal expansion in HLA-associated TCR beta chains than in equally common others. Overall, some 160 TCR beta chains were annotated as cytomegalovirus-associated.

This clone was found a few times. Its cognate antigen is unknown. PCR involved 60 Vbeta and 13 Jbeta primers. The assay was immunoSEQ multiplex PCR, and TCRdb's table has in-frame clones only and misses some. The table has 100,000 to 130,000 clones, around four fifths seen once. The CDR3 loop spans 15 amino acids. The V segment lost 4 bases and the J segment 1 base; nucleotides outside the gene matches: 4. Germline-derived CDR1 and CDR2 are MDHEN and SYDVKM. Sequencing input: PBMCs. This clonotype originated in a man aged 25-45 years in good health and CMV-seronegative. The chain has TRBV28 and TRBJ1-1; 9 nucleotides agree with TRBD1. CDR3 in amino acids: CASSYPGQGNTEAFF. Written as DNA, the CDR3 is TGTGCCAGCAGTTACCCGGGACAGGGGAACACTGAAGCTTTCTTT.